This TCR beta chain was observed in a study of blood T cell repertoires in COVID-19. Background on the study: Samples representing acute and convalescent COVID-19 were sourced from the United States, Italy and Spain. PBMCs, B-cell-depleted T cells, or T cells provided the cDNA or gDNA that made up the material.

Study processing details: Scientists estimated how many nucleated cells there were by amplifying reference gene primers. Clones were read by immunoSEQ multiplex PCR, and TCRdb kept only the in-frame ones, dropping some. The V and J calls and clone size come from that table; D and trimming were worked out from the DNA. The table has a few hundred thousand clones, around 87% seen once. The CDR3 spans 16 residues. Between the trimmed V and J ends, which lost 0 bases and 0 bases, there was a span of 8 bases. Germline V CDR1 and CDR2: MGHRA, YSYEKL. This chain connects TRBV4-1 to TRBJ1-4; D is uncertain. The sample comprised peripheral blood. The TCR comes from a woman aged 25 to 45 with COVID-19, enrolled during active disease. CDR3 sequence (DNA): TGCGCCAGCAGCCAAGATCGCGCCACAACTAATGAAAAACTGTTTTTT. It encodes CASSQDRATTNEKLFF.